The next 20 T cell receptor beta chains were all read from a single sample in a study of T-cell reconstitution after alpha-beta-depleted transplantation in children. Researchers prepared the TCRbeta library using unique molecular identifiers, the study reports. One entry per CDR3 protein results from TCRdb running MiXCR on the PCR reads. There are a few hundred thousand distinct CDR3 sequences in the sample; 9.7% occur only once, and approximately 5% lies in the top ten. The sample was PBMCs from the stem cell graft donor, taken from the stem cell graft. All receptors come from a human donor who donated a stem cell graft to a child with SCID.

This clonotype was seen many times. This sequence joins TRBV27 and TRBJ2-7, with D perhaps given as TRBD1 or TRBD2 (5 bases each). The CDR3 contains 15 residues. Germline V gene lookup returns CDR1 MNHEY and CDR2 SMNVEV (reference sequence). V was trimmed by 6 bases and J by 2 bases, leaving 17 bases between them. The CDR3 sequence is CASSPNWDGAYEQYF. The CDR3 DNA follows: TGTGCCAGCAGCCCCAACTGGGACGGGGCCTACGAGCAGTACTTC.

Ten or more counts support this clonotype. The V gene is TRBV7-2, the J gene TRBJ2-7; a weak D match, TRBD1 (6 bases). V shed 4 bases and J shed 0 bases, with 16 bases lying between them. Per germline, CDR1 SGHTA and CDR2 FQGNSA. The CDR3 runs 16 residues. The CDR3 DNA reads as TGTGCCAGCAGCTCCACTGGGACAATGCTCTCCTACGAGCAGTACTTC. Its protein is CASSSTGTMLSYEQYF.

The gene calls are TRBV2 and TRBJ1-2, with D possibly being TRBD1 (6 bases). Looked up from germline, CDR1 is SNHLY and CDR2 is FYNNEI. CDR3 length equals 14 residues. With 6 bases removed from V and 8 bases from J, the gap between germline ends came to 19 bases. CDR3 residues: CASSVTGSQGGYTF. CDR3 DNA sequence: TGTGCCAGCAGCGTAACAGGGAGCCAGGGCGGCTACACCTTC.

This clonotype was observed many times. V is TRBV12-3 or TRBV12-4 and J is TRBJ1-2; 8 bases are shared with TRBD1. The CDR3 loop spans 14 amino acids. V shed 7 bases, J shed 0 bases, and the junction held 4 bases outside the gene matches. This CDR3 reads CASTPTGANYGYTF. DNA for the CDR3: TGTGCCAGCACCCCGACAGGGGCTAACTATGGCTACACCTTC.

This clonotype appeared many times. The rearrangement uses TRBV5-1 and TRBJ1-2; 7 bases align to TRBD1. The V and J ends lost 2 bases and 8 bases, in that order; junction bases with no gene match: 12. The CDR3 is made up of 15 amino acids. Germline CDR1 SGHRS, CDR2 YFSETQ. The CDR3 loop reads CASSFTAGQDRGYTF. DNA for the CDR3: TGCGCCAGCAGCTTCACCGCTGGACAGGATAGGGGCTACACCTTC.

In its sample, this clonotype was seen many times. The CDR3, as DNA: TGTGCCAGCAGCGCCCTAGCGGGGGGGAAATCTAGCACAGATACGCAGTATTTT. This gives the protein CASSALAGGKSSTDTQYF. This rearrangement joins TRBV7-8 to TRBJ2-3; 12 bases are a match to TRBD2. V trimming: 5 bases; J trimming: 0 bases; junction bases outside the gene matches: 9. CDR1 is SGHVS and CDR2 is FQNEAQ in the germline V gene. The CDR3 runs to 18 residues.

This clonotype was seen a few times. The rearrangement uses TRBV7-9 and TRBJ2-3; D possibly uses TRBD1 or TRBD2 (5 bases each). V dropped 2 bases and J dropped 3 bases, with 12 bases sitting between them. This CDR3 contains 15 residues. Looked up from germline, CDR1 is SEHNR and CDR2 is FQNEAQ (reference sequence). The CDR3 reads CASSLRGAHTDTQYF. The CDR3 DNA is TGTGCCAGCAGCTTACGAGGGGCTCATACAGATACGCAGTATTTT.

This clonotype occurred many times. This sequence joins TRBV20-1 and TRBJ1-3; 7 bases map to TRBD1. The J segment lost 0 bases and the V segment lost 2 bases, leaving 7 bases of the junction unmatched. The length of the CDR3 is 16 residues. The germline V gene encodes CDR1 DFQATT and CDR2 SNEGSKA (reference sequence). CDR3 sequence (DNA): TGCAGTGCTAGAATGGGCCGACAGGGCTCTGGAAACACCATATATTTT. This gives the protein CSARMGRQGSGNTIYF.

This clonotype has a single count. This CDR3 reads CSGRIGGRARETQYF. The CDR3 coding sequence is TGCAGTGGTAGGATCGGGGGGAGGGCTAGGGAGACCCAGTACTTC. The chain has TRBV20-1 and TRBJ2-5; 7 nucleotides match TRBD2. J was trimmed by 5 bases and V by 7 bases; bases with no gene match: 16. The CDR3 length is 15 residues. The germline CDR1 and CDR2 sequences are DFQATT and SNEGSKA (reference sequence).

This clonotype has ten or more counts. The chain's CDR3 is CASSRQEAQPQHF. CDR3 DNA sequence: TGCGCCAGCAGCCGGCAGGAAGCTCAGCCCCAGCATTTT. The rearrangement links TRBV4-1 to TRBJ1-5; D is undetermined. CDR1 is MGHRA, CDR2 YSYEKL, per germline. CDR3 size: 13 residues. Between the trimmed V and J ends, which lost 4 bases and 6 bases, there was a span of 10 bases.

This clonotype was found many times. This chain connects TRBV20-1 to TRBJ2-1; D may be TRBD2 (5 bases). The germline CDR1 and CDR2 sequences are DFQATT and SNEGSKA (reference sequence). The CDR3 is 15 amino acids. Trimming left V 0 bases short and J 3 bases short, with 12 bases between. The CDR3 sequence is CSARDRRGFYNEQFF. In DNA form, the CDR3 reads TGCAGTGCTAGAGATCGACGGGGTTTCTACAATGAGCAGTTCTTC.

The chain recombines TRBV12-3 or TRBV12-4 with TRBJ2-4; TRBD1 aligns across 8 bases. The V and J ends lost 6 bases and 6 bases, in that order; junction bases with no gene match: 7. The CDR3 runs 14 residues. CDR3 region: CASRAGTGPNIQYF. The CDR3 DNA reads TGTGCCAGCAGGGCCGGGACAGGCCCAAACATTCAGTACTTC.

This clonotype was seen many times. The gene calls are TRBV5-1 and TRBJ1-5, with D tentatively TRBD1 (5 bases). Germline V gene lookup returns CDR1 SGHRS and CDR2 YFSETQ. V lost 0 bases to trimming and J lost 2 bases, with 9 bases between them. The CDR3 length is 15 residues. Written as DNA, the CDR3 is TGCGCCAGCAGCTTGGTACCGGGGGGCAATCAGCCCCAGCATTTT. Amino acid sequence: CASSLVPGGNQPQHF.

This clonotype was picked up many times. The rearrangement links TRBV28 to TRBJ2-4; D unresolved. CDR3 length: 16 amino acids. CDR1 is MDHEN, CDR2 SYDVKM, per germline. V was pared by 5 bases and J by 6 bases, with 20 bases between. CDR3 loop: CASSPPNWGVGNIQYF. The CDR3 DNA sequence: TGTGCCAGCAGTCCACCCAACTGGGGTGTGGGAAACATTCAGTACTTC.

CDR3 in amino acids: CASSLGTGTNQPQHF. The CDR3 DNA follows: TGCGCCAGCAGCTTGGGTACGGGGACCAATCAGCCCCAGCATTTT. This rearrangement joins TRBV5-1 to TRBJ1-5; TRBD1 might be the D (5 bases). The CDR3 covers 15 residues. The V gene lost 0 bases and the J gene lost 3 bases, with 10 bases spanning the gap. CDR1 and CDR2 (germline): SGHRS, YFSETQ.

This clonotype was detected ten times or more. The chain combines TRBV6-1 with TRBJ2-1, with D uncertain. CDR1 and CDR2 from the germline V gene are MNHNS and SASEGT. V was clipped by 2 bases and J by 7 bases, with 3 bases between them. This CDR3 is 11 amino acids long. The CDR3 region is CASSERNEQFF. For the CDR3, the DNA is TGTGCCAGCAGTGAAAGGAATGAGCAGTTCTTC.

This clonotype was recorded at least ten times. The chain couples TRBV6-2 or TRBV6-3 to TRBJ2-7; 13 bases are shared with TRBD2. The J segment lost 2 bases and the V segment lost 2 bases, leaving 0 bases of the junction unmatched. The CDR3 totals 15 residues. Germline V gives CDR1 MNHEY, CDR2 SVGEGT. The CDR3 nucleotides are TGTGCCAGCAGTTACGGACTAGCGGGGGCCTACGAGCAGTACTTC. This sequence encodes CASSYGLAGAYEQYF.

This clonotype was observed at least ten times. CDR3 nucleotide sequence: TGTGCCAGCAGCTTGGAGCAAGGGACAGGGCCGACGTACTCCTACGAGCAGTACTTC. Its translation is CASSLEQGTGPTYSYEQYF. The chain carries TRBV5-4 and TRBJ2-7, with TRBD1 matching 9 bases. Losses at the gene ends were 0 bases for V and 0 bases for J; bases not matched to a gene: 13. CDR3 length equals 19 residues. Germline V gene lookup returns CDR1 SGHNT and CDR2 YYREEE (reference sequence).

There are many counts of this clonotype. The chain couples TRBV4-1 to TRBJ2-1, with 11 nucleotides matching TRBD1. Losses at the gene ends were 4 bases for V and 8 bases for J; bases not matched to a gene: 4. The CDR3 is 14 residues long. Germline V gene lookup returns CDR1 MGHRA and CDR2 YSYEKL. In DNA form, the CDR3 reads TGCGCCAGCAGCCGAGGACAGGGGGCGCATGAGCAGTTCTTC. Its protein is CASSRGQGAHEQFF.

This clonotype was seen many times. The V call is TRBV27, the J call TRBJ1-6; D is possibly TRBD1 (6 bases). CDR3 length: 14 amino acids. The germline gives CDR1 MNHEY, CDR2 SMNVEV (reference sequence). V was trimmed by 3 bases and J by 13 bases, leaving 16 bases between them. CDR3 region: CASSLEQGPTPLHF. The CDR3, as DNA: TGTGCCAGCAGTTTGGAACAGGGACCTACCCCCCTCCACTTT.